Listed here are 7 T cell receptor beta chains from one sample, sequenced in a study of early T cells in non-severe SARS-CoV-2 infection. TCRdb reanalysed the 5' RACE reads using MiXCR and keeps one entry per CDR3 protein. The sample shows 100,000 to 150,000 distinct CDR3 sequences, 15% of them seen only once. Sequenced material: whole blood. The receptors here all came from an adult who was a healthcare worker with PCR-confirmed SARS-CoV-2 infection or an uninfected control (not recorded which).

The gene calls are TRBV12-3 or TRBV12-4 and TRBJ1-5; D is unresolved. The CDR3 covers 15 residues. V lost 3 bases and J 2 bases, leaving 11 bases between the germline ends. CDR3 DNA: TGTGCCAGCAGTTTGTACGGTTCCGGCAATCAGCCCCAGCATTTT. This translates into CASSLYGSGNQPQHF.

This clonotype was picked up many times. The CDR3 DNA follows: TGTGCCACCAGCAGAGCGGGGAGTGGGTCACCCCTCCACTTT. Its protein product is CATSRAGSGSPLHF. The V and J genes are TRBV15 and TRBJ1-6; D gene unclear. The CDR3 totals 14 residues. The germline V and J ends were trimmed by 1 base and 10 bases, with 11 bases remaining between them. The germline V gene encodes CDR1 LNHNV and CDR2 YYDKDF (reference sequence). Filled out from reference TRBV15 and TRBJ1-6, the complete variable domain reads DAMVIQNPRYQVTQFGKPVTLSCSQTLNHNVMYWYQQKSSQAPKLLFHYYDKDFNNEADTPDNFQSRRPNTSFCFLDIRSPGLGDTAMYLCATSRAGSGSPLHFGNGTRLTVT.

This clonotype has just a few counts. This chain uses TRBV6-5 with TRBJ2-1, with 10 nucleotides matching TRBD2. Germline V gene lookup returns CDR1 MNHEY and CDR2 SVGAGI. V lost 7 bases and J lost 4; bases outside the gene matches: 4. This CDR3 has 14 residues. Here the CDR3 reads CASTLAGGYNEQFF. In DNA form, the CDR3 reads TGTGCCAGCACATTAGCGGGGGGTTACAATGAGCAGTTCTTC.

This clonotype has ten or more counts. V usage is TRBV29-1 and J usage is TRBJ2-7, with D possibly being TRBD2 (5 bases). Germline CDR1 is SQVTM and CDR2 is ANQGSEA. CDR3 length: 13 amino acids. The V and J ends lost 1 base and 3 bases respectively, with 10 bases between them. Here the CDR3 reads CSVEGEWGYEQYF. DNA for the CDR3: TGCAGCGTTGAAGGGGAGTGGGGCTACGAGCAGTACTTC.

In its sample, this clonotype was seen many times. This rearrangement joins TRBV18 to TRBJ2-1; 9 nucleotides match TRBD1. The V and J ends lost 5 bases and 2 bases, in that order; junction bases with no gene match: 4. Germline V gives CDR1 KGHSH, CDR2 LQKENI. CDR3 length: 15 residues. The CDR3 protein is CASSKGTGTYNEQFF. The DNA for the CDR3 is TGTGCCAGCTCAAAGGGGACAGGGACCTACAATGAGCAGTTCTTC.

The chain employs TRBV4-2 and TRBJ1-1; perhaps TRBD1 as D (6 bases). This CDR3 has 17 residues. Germline lookup yields CDR1 LGHNA and CDR2 YNFKEQ. V gave up 1 base and J gave up 1 base, with 16 bases separating them. The CDR3 loop is CASSQGIGLTGNTEAFF. DNA of the CDR3: TGTGCCAGCAGCCAAGGGATAGGCCTGACAGGGAACACTGAAGCTTTCTTT.

This clonotype was picked up many times. The genes are TRBV7-9 and TRBJ2-1, with D possibly being TRBD2 (5 bases). V dropped 5 bases and J dropped 3 bases, with 17 bases sitting between them. The germline CDR1 and CDR2 sequences are SEHNR and FQNEAQ (reference sequence). The CDR3 has 16 amino acids. As DNA, the CDR3 is TGTGCCAGCAGCCCTACGAGGGTAATGGGCTACAATGAGCAGTTCTTC. It is translated as CASSPTRVMGYNEQFF.